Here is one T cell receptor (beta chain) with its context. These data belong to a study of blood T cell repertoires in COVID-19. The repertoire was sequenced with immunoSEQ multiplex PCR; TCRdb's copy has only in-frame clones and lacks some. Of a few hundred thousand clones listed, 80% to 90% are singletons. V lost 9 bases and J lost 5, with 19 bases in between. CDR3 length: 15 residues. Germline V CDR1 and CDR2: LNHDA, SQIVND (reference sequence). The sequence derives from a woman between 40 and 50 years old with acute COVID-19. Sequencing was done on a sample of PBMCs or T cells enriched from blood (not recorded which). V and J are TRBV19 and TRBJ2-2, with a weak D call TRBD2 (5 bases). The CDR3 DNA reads TGTGCCAGCATGAGGGAAACCCTAACAACCGGGGAGCTGTTTTTT. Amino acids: CASMRETLTTGELFF.